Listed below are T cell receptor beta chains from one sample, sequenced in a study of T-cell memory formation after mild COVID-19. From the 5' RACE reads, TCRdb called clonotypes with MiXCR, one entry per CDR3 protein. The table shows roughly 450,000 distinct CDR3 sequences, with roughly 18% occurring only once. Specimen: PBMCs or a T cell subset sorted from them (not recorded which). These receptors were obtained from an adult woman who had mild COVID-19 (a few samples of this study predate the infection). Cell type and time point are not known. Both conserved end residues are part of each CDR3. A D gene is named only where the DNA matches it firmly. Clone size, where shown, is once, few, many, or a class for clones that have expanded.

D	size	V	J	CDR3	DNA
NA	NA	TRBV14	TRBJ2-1	CASSQEGYRGDEQFF	TGTGCCAGCAGCCAAGAGGGATATCGAGGAGATGAGCAGTTCTTC
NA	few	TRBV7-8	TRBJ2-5	CASSARTAQETQYF	TGTGCCAGCAGCGCTAGGACAGCCCAAGAGACCCAGTACTTC
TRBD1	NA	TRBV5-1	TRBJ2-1	CASAQGQSPYNEQFF	TGCGCCAGCGCGCAGGGACAGAGCCCCTACAATGAGCAGTTCTTC
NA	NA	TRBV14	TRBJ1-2	CASSQDVLAGNYGYTF	TGTGCCAGCAGCCAAGATGTTTTAGCGGGAAACTATGGCTACACCTTC
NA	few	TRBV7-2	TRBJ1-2	CASSKTQGIRDYGYTF	TGTGCCAGCAGCAAAACCCAGGGGATACGCGACTATGGCTACACCTTC
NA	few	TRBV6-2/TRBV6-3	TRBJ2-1	CASSQPPRGNRDEQFF	TGTGCCAGCAGCCAACCCCCCCGGGGGAACCGTGACGAGCAGTTCTTC
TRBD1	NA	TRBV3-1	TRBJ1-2	CASSQDRPGQPNYGYTF	TGTGCCAGCAGCCAAGATCGTCCGGGACAGCCTAACTATGGCTACACCTTC
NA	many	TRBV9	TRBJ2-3	CASSAGWDGSTDTQYF	TGTGCCAGCAGCGCAGGATGGGACGGTAGCACAGATACGCAGTATTTT
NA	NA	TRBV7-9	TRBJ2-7	CASSSPGTGAEQYF	TGTGCCAGCAGCTCGCCGGGAACGGGGGCCGAGCAGTACTTC
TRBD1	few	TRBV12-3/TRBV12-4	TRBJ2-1	CASSLAGGTNEQFF	TGTGCCAGCAGTTTGGCAGGGGGAACAAATGAGCAGTTCTTC
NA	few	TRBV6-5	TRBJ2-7	CASSYSPPSTYEQYF	TGTGCCAGCAGTTACTCGCCCCCGAGTACCTACGAGCAGTACTTC
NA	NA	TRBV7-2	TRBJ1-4	CASSESGPGGEKLFF	TGTGCCAGCAGTGAATCCGGGCCCGGGGGGGAAAAACTGTTTTTT
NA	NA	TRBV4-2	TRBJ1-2	CASSPGGSYGYTF	TGTGCCAGCAGCCCCGGGGGGAGCTATGGCTACACCTTC
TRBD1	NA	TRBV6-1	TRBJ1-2	CASIRTGLYGYTF	TGTGCCAGCATCAGGACAGGCCTTTATGGCTACACCTTC
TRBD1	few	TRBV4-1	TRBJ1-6	CASSQELRQGTLPLHF	TGCGCCAGCAGCCAAGAGCTGCGACAGGGGACATTGCCCCTCCACTTT
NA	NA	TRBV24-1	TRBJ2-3	CATSGYRGSTGVDEDTQYF	TGTGCCACCAGTGGATACAGGGGATCAACGGGAGTTGATGAAGATACGCAGTATTTT
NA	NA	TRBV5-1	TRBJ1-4	CASSYRQETNEKLFF	TGCGCCAGCAGCTACCGACAGGAGACTAATGAAAAACTGTTTTTT
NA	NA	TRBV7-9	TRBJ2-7	CASSSIWTNSYEQYF	TGTGCCAGCAGCTCCATCTGGACAAATTCCTACGAGCAGTACTTC
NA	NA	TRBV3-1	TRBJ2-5	CASSQERKTQYF	TGTGCCAGCAGCCAAGAAAGGAAGACCCAGTACTTC
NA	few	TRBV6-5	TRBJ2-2	CASSKGVQGGLFF	TGTGCCAGCAGTAAAGGGGTACAGGGTGGACTGTTTTTT
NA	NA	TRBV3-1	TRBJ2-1	CASSQEDGEQFF	TGTGCCAGCAGCCAAGAGGACGGCGAGCAGTTCTTC
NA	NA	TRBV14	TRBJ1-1	CASIHWPAEPNTEAFF	TGTGCCAGCATCCACTGGCCGGCAGAACCTAACACTGAAGCTTTCTTT
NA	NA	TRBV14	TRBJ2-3	CASSQEEGSEVTDTQYF	TGTGCCAGCAGCCAAGAGGAGGGGTCGGAGGTCACAGATACGCAGTATTTT
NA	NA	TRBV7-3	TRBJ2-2	CASSLNAGNTGELFF	TGTGCCAGCAGCTTAAACGCAGGGAACACCGGGGAGCTGTTTTTT
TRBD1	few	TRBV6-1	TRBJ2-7	CASSFTGDSYEQYF	TGTGCCAGCAGTTTTACCGGGGACAGCTACGAGCAGTACTTC
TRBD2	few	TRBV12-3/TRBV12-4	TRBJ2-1	CASSSSGAHNEQFF	TGTGCCAGCAGCTCGAGCGGGGCCCACAATGAGCAGTTCTTC
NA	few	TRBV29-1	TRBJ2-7	CSVTGQPTYEQYF	TGCAGCGTTACCGGACAGCCGACTTACGAGCAGTACTTC
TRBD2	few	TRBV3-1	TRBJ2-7	CASNLAGVYEQYF	TGTGCCAGCAACCTAGCGGGAGTCTACGAGCAGTACTTC
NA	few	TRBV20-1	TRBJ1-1	CSASLPTRVKGNTEAFF	TGCAGTGCTAGCCTCCCGACCAGGGTTAAAGGGAACACTGAAGCTTTCTTT
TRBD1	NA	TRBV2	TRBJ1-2	CASSDGTGGFGYTF	TGTGCCAGCAGCGACGGGACAGGGGGCTTTGGCTACACCTTC
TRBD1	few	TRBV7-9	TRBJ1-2	CASLQDRGKGYGYTF	TGTGCCAGCCTTCAAGACAGGGGAAAGGGCTATGGCTACACCTTC
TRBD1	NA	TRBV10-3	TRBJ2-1	CAIRTGTGGYNEQFF	TGTGCCATCAGGACCGGGACAGGGGGTTACAATGAGCAGTTCTTC
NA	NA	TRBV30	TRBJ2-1	CAWKNSGVNEQFF	TGTGCCTGGAAGAATTCCGGGGTCAATGAGCAGTTCTTC
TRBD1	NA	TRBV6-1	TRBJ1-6	CASRKDRVNSPLHF	TGTGCCAGCAGAAAGGACAGGGTAAACTCACCCCTCCACTTT
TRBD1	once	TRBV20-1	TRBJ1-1	CSAEGTVNTEAFF	TGCAGTGCTGAGGGGACAGTGAACACTGAAGCTTTCTTT
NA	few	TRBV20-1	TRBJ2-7	CSASMAETYEQYF	TGCAGTGCCTCTATGGCGGAGACCTACGAGCAGTACTTC
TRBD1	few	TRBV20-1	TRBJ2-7	CSAPQGDGSYEQYF	TGCAGTGCACCACAGGGGGACGGCTCCTACGAGCAGTACTTC
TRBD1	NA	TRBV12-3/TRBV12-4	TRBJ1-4	CASSLTQGTNEKLFF	TGTGCCAGCAGTTTAACACAGGGGACTAATGAAAAACTGTTTTTT
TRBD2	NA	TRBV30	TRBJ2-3	CAWNRLAGGTDTQYF	TGTGCCTGGAACCGCCTAGCGGGGGGCACAGATACGCAGTATTTT
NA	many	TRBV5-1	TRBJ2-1	CASSLDSSYNEQFF	TGCGCCAGCAGCTTGGACAGTTCCTACAATGAGCAGTTCTTC
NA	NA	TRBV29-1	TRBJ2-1	CSVEKEAGEQFF	TGCAGCGTTGAAAAAGAGGCAGGTGAGCAGTTCTTC
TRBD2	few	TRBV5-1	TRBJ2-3	CASSQPGTSGPTDTQYF	TGCGCCAGCAGCCAACCTGGGACTAGCGGACCCACAGATACGCAGTATTTT
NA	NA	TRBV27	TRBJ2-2	CASAVQGQNTGELFF	TGTGCCAGCGCGGTACAGGGACAGAACACCGGGGAGCTGTTTTTT
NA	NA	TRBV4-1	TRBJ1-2	CASSLDPVGGGYTF	TGCGCCAGCAGCCTTGATCCGGTGGGGGGAGGCTACACCTTC
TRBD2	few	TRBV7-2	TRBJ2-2	CASRRSGSMNTGELFF	TGTGCCAGCAGACGGAGCGGGAGTATGAACACCGGGGAGCTGTTTTTT
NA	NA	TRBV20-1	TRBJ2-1	CSAKLDNYYNEQFF	TGCAGTGCTAAACTGGACAATTACTACAATGAGCAGTTCTTC
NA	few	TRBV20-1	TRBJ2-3	CSARSTSLFWGSTDTQYF	TGCAGTGCTAGATCCACCTCGTTATTTTGGGGTTCCACAGATACGCAGTATTTT
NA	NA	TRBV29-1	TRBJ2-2	CSVSLWNTGELFF	TGCAGCGTTTCCCTATGGAACACCGGGGAGCTGTTTTTT